These T cell receptor beta chains were read from a single sample in a study of blood T cell repertoires in COVID-19. Sequenced by immunoSEQ multiplex PCR; TCRdb stores in-frame clones only, minus some. The sample yields 270,000 or so clones, about 87% seen once. Sequenced input: PBMCs or T cells enriched from blood (not recorded which). These receptors all stem from a woman in her thirties or forties with acute COVID-19. Each CDR3 is given without its conserved first and last residue.

j_call v_call cdr3_aa
TRBJ1-5 TRBV3-1/TRBV3-2 AIPKTGADSNQPQH
TRBJ1-1 TRBV28 ASSLAGQGAGSIRAF
TRBJ2-5 TRBV6-6 ASSPGTGLRETQY
TRBJ1-2 TRBV7-9 ASSLALVTARGYT
TRBJ2-7 TRBV4-1 ASSQEEGGAYEQY
TRBJ1-1 TRBV7-9 ASSLVLRSGTANTEAF
TRBJ1-2 TRBV3-1/TRBV3-2 ASSPRQEDGYT
TRBJ1-2 TRBV5-1 ASSFSTGGGGYT
TRBJ1-5 TRBV19 ASTPQGNSNQPQH
TRBJ1-4 TRBV3-1/TRBV3-2 ASSTGRANEKLF
TRBJ1-2 TRBV27 ASSRFPPQGADGYT
TRBJ1-1 TRBV7-9 ASSPLGGMNTEAF
TRBJ2-6 TRBV9 ASSVRRTGESGANVLT
TRBJ1-6 TRBV30 AWSYTVYNSPLH
TRBJ2-7 TRBV13 ASSLDPGASEQY
TRBJ2-5 TRBV30 AWSGPQGGATEETQY
TRBJ1-5 TRBV19 ASSRTGGEQPQH
TRBJ2-1 TRBV12-3/TRBV12-4 ASSPRDRVRF
TRBJ1-4 TRBV5-1 ASSLGGDEKLF
TRBJ1-2 TRBV10-3 AIVPGQGGVGGYT
TRBJ1-2 TRBV7-9 ASTFEDGYT
TRBJ1-2 TRBV7-8 ASSEDRTYGYT
TRBJ2-5 TRBV18 ASSPGQGIETQY
TRBJ2-2 TRBV10-3 ASTPRAGELF
TRBJ2-1 TRBV6-5 ASFRTGYNEQF
TRBJ1-1 TRBV9 ASSKGGGGLNTEAF
TRBJ1-1 TRBV11-2 ASSQQLNTEAF
TRBJ1-1 TRBV27 ASKRQGAYLNTEAF
TRBJ2-5 TRBV24-1 ATSDSGTSGEETQY
TRBJ1-5 TRBV3-1/TRBV3-2 ASSQDATGGNQPQH
TRBJ1-1 TRBV6-5 ASSYVSMNTEAF
TRBJ2-1 TRBV6-5 ASSYSRGGAYNEQF
TRBJ1-3 TRBV7-7 ASSLFAGPGNTIY
TRBJ2-2 TRBV20-1 SARQDGELF
TRBJ1-4 TRBV10-1 ASSEGAANEKLF
TRBJ2-1 TRBV7-9 ASSYRGYSYNEQF
TRBJ2-1 TRBV3-1/TRBV3-2 ASSPGALNEQF
TRBJ1-5 TRBV18 ASSPVYRGDQPQH
TRBJ1-1 TRBV19 ASNAGLNTEAF
TRBJ1-1 TRBV19 ASRPTQGAGTEAF
TRBJ2-5 TRBV18 ASSQGGRETQY
TRBJ1-1 TRBV4-1 ASSPVTRQPEAF
TRBJ2-2 TRBV11-2 ASSLMGGVNGELF
TRBJ2-7 TRBV13 ASSPRLAGGYEQY
TRBJ1-2 TRBV2 ASSPGGTDYGYT
TRBJ1-6 TRBV19 ASSLTVHSPLH
TRBJ1-1 TRBV28 SAGNTEAF
TRBJ1-2 TRBV5-1 ASSPGQTYGYT
TRBJ2-5 TRBV6-5 ASSLERTQY